The rows below give T cell receptor beta chains drawn from one sample of a study of T cells in Graves' hyperthyroidism and ophthalmopathy. MiXCR was run by TCRdb on the multiplex PCR reads, yielding one entry per CDR3 protein. The sample consists of around 300,000 distinct CDR3 sequences, about an eighth of them appearing once. Input material: blood. The receptors originated from a woman in her 30s with Graves' hyperthyroidism that later progressed to Graves' ophthalmopathy. CDR3s include the opening cysteine and the closing phenylalanine or tryptophan. A D gene is named only where the DNA matches it firmly. Some rows have no size entry. The others give once, few or many, or a class for an expanded clone.

clone_size j_call d_call v_call cdr3_nt cdr3_aa
- TRBJ2-5 - TRBV12-3/TRBV12-4 TGTGCCAGCAGTTATGGTAGCGAGTGGGAGACCCAGTACTTC CASSYGSEWETQYF
- TRBJ1-2 TRBD1 TRBV5-1 TGCGCCAGCAGCTCCCAGACAGGGACTGACTATGGCTACACCTTC CASSSQTGTDYGYTF
many TRBJ2-7 TRBD2 TRBV5-8 TGTGCCAGCAGCCTGATAGCGGGAACGGGCGAGCAGTACTTC CASSLIAGTGEQYF
many TRBJ1-1 TRBD1 TRBV19 TGTGCCAGTAGTGCAAACCCCGGGACAGAACCGTGGCGCGGCACTGAAGCTTTCTTT CASSANPGTEPWRGTEAFF
many TRBJ1-5 - TRBV7-6 TGTGCCAGCAGCTTAGATACAGGGCCCAATCAGCCCCAGCATTTT CASSLDTGPNQPQHF
- TRBJ2-1 - TRBV19 TGTGCCAGTAGTATTTCTAGCGATGACAATGAGCAGTTCTTC CASSISSDDNEQFF
many TRBJ1-2 - TRBV3-1 TGTGCCAGCACCGCCGGAAGATTGAACAACTATGGCTACACCTTC CASTAGRLNNYGYTF
many TRBJ2-1 - TRBV7-7 TGTGCTAGCAGCTTTCTTCCTGCAGCGGGCAATGAGCAGTTCTTC CASSFLPAAGNEQFF
many TRBJ2-3 TRBD2 TRBV20-1 TGCAGTGCTCGGGGACTAGCGGGCACAGATACGCAGTATTTT CSARGLAGTDTQYF
many TRBJ1-2 TRBD1 TRBV18 TGTGCCAGCTCACCTTCCGTGGACAGGGTGGAGGGCTACACCTTC CASSPSVDRVEGYTF
many TRBJ2-3 - TRBV7-3 TGTGCCAGCAGCTCGGTCCCCCCGGATACGCAGTATTTT CASSSVPPDTQYF
many TRBJ2-7 - TRBV29-1 TGCAGCGTTGTGGGTCTAGTCGACGAGCAGTACTTC CSVVGLVDEQYF
many TRBJ1-1 TRBD1 TRBV6-2/TRBV6-3 TGTGCCAGCAGTTGGGGGGACAGGCTGGGCACTGAAGCTTTCTTT CASSWGDRLGTEAFF
many TRBJ2-1 - TRBV6-1 TGTGCCAGCAGTTCGGAACCCTACAATGAGCAGTTCTTC CASSSEPYNEQFF
many TRBJ2-7 TRBD1 TRBV12-5 TGTGCTAGTGGTCCCAGGGGGCACCCCGCCTACGAGCAGTACTTC CASGPRGHPAYEQYF
- TRBJ1-2 TRBD1 TRBV7-8 TGTGCCAGCAGCTTGGTGCCAGGGGGTTACTATGGCTACACCTTC CASSLVPGGYYGYTF
many TRBJ1-2 - TRBV18 TGTGCCAGCTCACCGGGCGGTAGTGGCTACACCTTC CASSPGGSGYTF
- TRBJ1-2 TRBD1 TRBV30 TGTGCCTGGAGTCGCCCAGGGGGCCGCTATGGCTACACCTTC CAWSRPGGRYGYTF
many TRBJ1-5 - TRBV6-2/TRBV6-3 TGTGCCAGCAGTTACTCGATGGGGGCGGGGGGTCAGCCCCAGCATTTT CASSYSMGAGGQPQHF
many TRBJ1-2 TRBD1 TRBV28 TGTGCCAGCAGCCCAGCGGACAGGGAGGCTCGCACCTTC CASSPADREARTF
few TRBJ2-7 - TRBV7-8 TGTGCCAGCAGCTTATACGGCCAGCCACACGAGCAGTACTTC CASSLYGQPHEQYF
many TRBJ2-1 TRBD2 TRBV28 TGTGCCAGCTATCTAGCGGGAGACAGGAATGAGCAGTTCTTC CASYLAGDRNEQFF
many TRBJ2-1 TRBD2 TRBV24-1 TGTGCCACCAGGGGTGGAGAAGGGCGGGAGAGGTACAATGAGCAGTTCTTC CATRGGEGRERYNEQFF
- TRBJ2-7 TRBD1 TRBV5-4 TGTGCCAGCAGCTTGGGGGACAGTTCGCAGTACTTC CASSLGDSSQYF
few TRBJ2-5 TRBD2 TRBV7-2 TGTGCCAGCAGCGCGTCGCTTTCGGGACTAGCGGGTGGAACCCAGTACTTC CASSASLSGLAGGTQYF
many TRBJ2-3 TRBD2 TRBV27 TGTGCCAGCAGCCCACGGGGGGGAGATACGCAGTATTTT CASSPRGGDTQYF
many TRBJ2-7 - TRBV9 TGTGCCAGCAGCGTAGGGGACACCTACTACGAGCAGTACTTC CASSVGDTYYEQYF
many TRBJ2-1 TRBD1 TRBV27 TGTGCCAGCAGTTTATCGTTTCAGGGGGCTAATGAGCAGTTCTTC CASSLSFQGANEQFF
many TRBJ2-1 - TRBV12-3/TRBV12-4 TGTGCCAGCAGTTTTACGGGGAACTACAATGAGCAGTTCTTC CASSFTGNYNEQFF
- TRBJ2-7 - TRBV15 TGTGCCACCAGCAGAGATGCTAACTACGAGCAGTACTTC CATSRDANYEQYF
few TRBJ2-3 TRBD1 TRBV24-1 TGTGCCACCAGTGATTCCGGGACAGGCCCAGATACGCAGTATTTT CATSDSGTGPDTQYF
many TRBJ2-7 - TRBV2 TGTGCCAGCAGTATGACCAGGGGACACGAGCAGTACTTC CASSMTRGHEQYF
- TRBJ1-1 - TRBV14 TGTGCCAGCAGCCAAGATGTTAACACGGGAGAAGCTTTCTTT CASSQDVNTGEAFF
many TRBJ2-7 - TRBV4-2 TGTGCCAGCAGCCAAGATTTAGCGCCCTACGAGCAGTACTTC CASSQDLAPYEQYF
few TRBJ2-3 TRBD2 TRBV30 TGTGCCTGGGCCAAGCGGGAGCAAGATACGCAGTATTTT CAWAKREQDTQYF
many TRBJ2-7 - TRBV20-1 TGCAGTGCTGCCCAAAGTGGTCCGGACTCCTACGAGCAGTACTTC CSAAQSGPDSYEQYF
many TRBJ2-7 - TRBV7-2 TGTGCCAGCAGCTTACGCCGGCTGGACGAGCAGTACTTC CASSLRRLDEQYF
many TRBJ2-1 - TRBV3-1 TGTGCCAGCAGCCAAGGGAGGGCCGTGGGTGAGCAGTTCTTC CASSQGRAVGEQFF
many TRBJ1-1 TRBD1 TRBV10-3 TGTGCCATCAGACCGGGACAGGGAGTGGGGACTGAAGCTTTCTTT CAIRPGQGVGTEAFF
- TRBJ2-2 - TRBV30 TGTGCCTGGAGTGTTTACAACACCGGGGAGCTGTTTTTT CAWSVYNTGELFF
many TRBJ2-7 TRBD2 TRBV7-9 TGTGCCAGCAGCTCCTCGGGGCTAGCGGGAGGTCCCTCCTACGAGCAGTACTTC CASSSSGLAGGPSYEQYF
many TRBJ2-7 TRBD1 TRBV27 TGTGCCAGCAGTTTTGGGGACAGAAACTACGAGCAGTACTTC CASSFGDRNYEQYF
many TRBJ1-2 TRBD1 TRBV6-1 TGTGCCAGCAATAGACAGGGGCCTAACTATGGCTACACCTTC CASNRQGPNYGYTF
many TRBJ2-2 TRBD2 TRBV28 TGTGCCAGCAGAACTAGCGGGAGGAGGGAGCTGTTTTTT CASRTSGRRELFF
- TRBJ2-1 TRBD2 TRBV5-8 TGTGCCAGCAGCGGGGGACTAGCGGGAGAAGGCTCCTACAATGAGCAGTTCTTC CASSGGLAGEGSYNEQFF
many TRBJ1-5 - TRBV20-1 TGCAGTGCGGACACAGGGAAGAGGGGCAATCAGCCCCAGCATTTT CSADTGKRGNQPQHF
- TRBJ2-3 TRBD2 TRBV19 TGTGCCAGTAGTATAGTGGGCGGGAGCGGAGATACGCAGTATTTT CASSIVGGSGDTQYF
- TRBJ2-5 TRBD2 TRBV5-1 TGCGCCAGCAGTCAGCGGGGCGAGGAGACCCAGTACTTC CASSQRGEETQYF